A selection of T cell receptor beta chains follows, all from one sample in a study of T-cell reconstitution after alpha-beta-depleted transplantation in children. TCRdb reprocessed the PCR reads with MiXCR, giving one entry per CDR3 protein. The repertoire holds around 700,000 distinct CDR3 sequences, around 13% seen once, with about 0.77% in the top ten. Sequences were derived from PBMCs, sampled before TCRalphabeta/CD19-depleted stem cell transplant. The receptors here all came from a girl aged 2-9 years with congenital amegakaryocytic thrombocytopenia, due to receive a stem cell transplant. Each CDR3 is given with its conserved first and last residue. D genes are given only for firm matches. Size tells how often a clone was seen (once, few, many) or the class of an expanded clone, and some rows leave it out.

D	V	J	size	CDR3	DNA
NA	TRBV21-1	TRBJ2-3	many	CASSMEGETDTQYF	TGTGCCAGCAGCATGGAGGGAGAGACAGATACGCAGTATTTT
NA	TRBV5-1	TRBJ1-5	many	CASSVAGGDQPQHF	TGCGCCAGCAGCGTAGCAGGCGGAGACCAGCCCCAGCATTTT
NA	TRBV20-1	TRBJ1-2	many	CSARDPGSF	TGCAGTGCCCGGGACCCCGGCTCCTTC
NA	TRBV7-6	TRBJ2-1	many	CASSWAGVYNEQFF	TGTGCCAGCAGCTGGGCCGGAGTCTACAATGAGCAGTTCTTC
NA	TRBV20-1	TRBJ2-5	few	CSAHHPTRKETQYF	TGCAGTGCTCACCACCCGACTAGGAAAGAGACCCAGTACTTC
TRBD1	TRBV12-3/TRBV12-4	TRBJ1-1	NA	CASNTGQFAFF	TGTGCCAGCAACACGGGACAGTTCGCTTTCTTT
TRBD2	TRBV20-1	TRBJ2-7	many	CSARAKRGAGEQYF	TGCAGTGCTAGAGCGAAGCGGGGTGCCGGGGAGCAGTACTTC
NA	TRBV20-1	TRBJ2-3	many	CSANQGSTDTQYF	TGCAGTGCTAATCAGGGATCCACAGATACGCAGTATTTT
TRBD2	TRBV5-1	TRBJ2-1	NA	CASCLAGVREQFF	TGCGCCAGCTGCCTAGCGGGAGTGCGGGAGCAGTTCTTC
NA	TRBV2	TRBJ2-1	NA	CASLRRRAPGSYNEQFF	TGTGCCAGCCTCCGACGTAGGGCGCCGGGATCCTACAATGAGCAGTTCTTC
TRBD1	TRBV18	TRBJ2-3	many	CASSPVVWDRDTDTQYF	TGTGCCAGCTCACCCGTCGTTTGGGACAGGGACACAGATACGCAGTATTTT
NA	TRBV20-1	TRBJ2-3	many	CSALQRKQSTDTQYF	TGCAGTGCCCTCCAGCGGAAACAGTCCACAGATACGCAGTATTTT
NA	TRBV12-3/TRBV12-4	TRBJ1-6	many	CAARLDRNSPLHF	TGTGCCGCACGTCTCGACCGAAATTCACCCCTCCACTTT
NA	TRBV12-3/TRBV12-4	TRBJ2-5	many	CASSTGLGETQYF	TGTGCCAGCAGTACAGGGTTGGGGGAGACCCAGTACTTC
NA	TRBV2	TRBJ2-5	few	CATSRSLETQYF	TGTGCCACCAGCCGATCTTTGGAGACCCAGTACTTC
NA	TRBV29-1	TRBJ2-5	NA	CSASPLARRDETQYF	TGCAGCGCATCACCACTAGCCCGACGGGATGAGACCCAGTACTTC
TRBD1	TRBV20-1	TRBJ2-7	few	CSATPFPGQGANEQYF	TGCAGTGCTACCCCATTCCCGGGACAGGGGGCTAACGAGCAGTACTTC
NA	TRBV7-9	TRBJ2-2	NA	CASSWTLNTGELFF	TGTGCCAGCAGCTGGACCCTCAACACCGGGGAGCTGTTTTTT
NA	TRBV5-1	TRBJ2-1	many	CASTGGPYNEQFF	TGCGCCAGCACTGGGGGGCCCTACAATGAGCAGTTCTTC
NA	TRBV12-3/TRBV12-4	TRBJ1-2	many	CASTLTVPYGYTF	TGTGCCAGCACCTTGACGGTGCCCTATGGCTACACCTTC
NA	TRBV7-2	TRBJ2-3	NA	CASSLDLRTDTQYF	TGTGCCAGCAGCTTAGACCTTAGAACAGATACGCAGTATTTT
NA	TRBV19	TRBJ1-4	many	CASQYRIATNEKLFF	TGTGCCAGTCAGTACAGGATCGCAACTAATGAAAAACTGTTTTTT
NA	TRBV6-5	TRBJ1-2	many	CASSYRGNGYTF	TGTGCCAGCAGTTACAGGGGGAATGGCTACACCTTC
NA	TRBV5-1	TRBJ1-1	NA	CASSLRTGLGTEAFF	TGCGCCAGCAGCCTCAGAACAGGGTTGGGAACTGAAGCTTTCTTT
TRBD2	TRBV7-9	TRBJ2-5	many	CASTLGLAGVRGETQYF	TGTGCCAGCACCCTAGGACTAGCGGGAGTCAGGGGAGAGACCCAGTACTTC
TRBD2	TRBV3-1	TRBJ2-7	few	CASSQPGLAVYEQYF	TGTGCCAGCAGCCAACCCGGACTAGCGGTGTACGAGCAGTACTTC
NA	TRBV20-1	TRBJ2-3	NA	CSARDSLDTQYF	TGCAGTGCTAGAGATTCTTTGGATACGCAGTATTTT
NA	TRBV5-5	TRBJ2-1	many	CASRETGNEQFF	TGTGCCAGCAGAGAAACAGGGAATGAGCAGTTCTTC
NA	TRBV30	TRBJ2-3	few	CAWSVWQGPDTQYF	TGTGCCTGGAGTGTATGGCAGGGCCCAGATACGCAGTATTTT
NA	TRBV15	TRBJ2-6	NA	CATSRASVSGANVLTF	TGTGCCACCAGCAGAGCCTCGGTCTCTGGGGCCAACGTCCTGACTTTC
NA	TRBV14	TRBJ1-5	few	CASSQGGLGQPQHF	TGTGCCAGCAGCCAAGGGGGGCTGGGTCAGCCCCAGCATTTT
NA	TRBV3-1	TRBJ1-5	many	CASSQNLNQPQHF	TGTGCCAGCAGCCAAAACCTCAATCAGCCCCAGCATTTT
NA	TRBV7-9	TRBJ1-1	many	CASTYTEINTEAFF	TGTGCCAGCACCTATACGGAGATTAACACTGAAGCTTTCTTT
NA	TRBV15	TRBJ2-2	few	CATSRVGPNTGELFF	TGTGCCACCAGCAGAGTGGGCCCAAACACCGGGGAGCTGTTTTTT
TRBD1	TRBV5-5	TRBJ1-2	few	CASSLEFGTGYYGYTF	TGTGCCAGCAGCTTGGAGTTTGGGACAGGGTACTATGGCTACACCTTC
NA	TRBV15	TRBJ2-3	many	CATRAGLGTDTQYF	TGTGCCACCAGAGCAGGGCTTGGCACAGATACGCAGTATTTT
NA	TRBV20-1	TRBJ2-5	few	CSARDDRKETQYF	TGCAGTGCTAGAGACGATAGAAAGGAGACCCAGTACTTC
TRBD1	TRBV5-1	TRBJ2-1	many	CASTVQGPYNEQFF	TGCGCCAGCACCGTACAGGGGCCGTACAATGAGCAGTTCTTC
TRBD2	TRBV15	TRBJ2-7	many	CATSRDSGLSNEQYF	TGTGCCACCAGCAGAGATAGCGGGCTATCCAACGAGCAGTACTTC
TRBD2	TRBV12-3/TRBV12-4	TRBJ2-1	many	CASIDGAGGPYNEQFF	TGTGCCAGCATTGACGGGGCGGGAGGACCCTACAATGAGCAGTTCTTC
NA	TRBV10-3	TRBJ2-1	many	CAIGGLHEQFF	TGTGCCATTGGCGGCCTCCATGAGCAGTTCTTC
NA	TRBV6-6	TRBJ2-4	NA	CASRQSLDIQYF	TGTGCCAGCAGACAAAGTTTGGACATTCAGTACTTC
NA	TRBV6-1	TRBJ1-6	NA	CASRPESSYNSPLHF	TGTGCCAGCAGACCGGAGAGCTCCTATAATTCACCCCTCCACTTT
TRBD1	TRBV4-2	TRBJ1-5	NA	CASSHSGQGNQPQHF	TGTGCCAGCAGCCATTCCGGACAGGGCAATCAGCCCCAGCATTTT
NA	TRBV5-1	TRBJ2-1	many	CASSYGRLGGSYNEQFF	TGCGCCAGCAGTTACGGACGCCTAGGAGGATCCTACAATGAGCAGTTCTTC
NA	TRBV18	TRBJ2-1	NA	CASSPKTPGTASYNEQFF	TGTGCCAGCTCACCTAAAACCCCCGGGACGGCTTCCTACAATGAGCAGTTCTTC
NA	TRBV27	TRBJ2-2	NA	CASSSQRMTGELFF	TGTGCCAGCAGTTCGCAAAGGATGACCGGGGAGCTGTTTTTT
NA	TRBV4-1	TRBJ2-7	many	CASSQLLGHPYEQYF	TGCGCCAGCAGCCAATTATTAGGGCACCCCTACGAGCAGTACTTC
TRBD1	TRBV20-1	TRBJ1-2	once	CSARDLVGTGGLLNYGYTF	TGCAGTGCTAGAGATTTGGTTGGGACAGGGGGCCTCTTAAACTATGGCTACACCTTC